This entry lists 26 T cell receptor beta chains sequenced from one sample in a study of CD8 T cells in ankylosing spondylitis (dated by TCRdb to 2015 to 2018). Library prep was done by 5' RACE. Sequencing took place on an Illumina HiSeq 2500. In-frame beta chains were kept once TCRdb had trimmed the public reads at Q25 with fastp and called clones with MiXCR. Records with the same CDR3 protein are collapsed into one entry carrying the most frequent genes and DNA. The sample includes some 240,000 distinct CDR3 sequences, with roughly 18% observed a single time. The ten largest clones take up around a third of the sample. What was sequenced was blood, either unsorted or a sorted T cell fraction (not recorded which). The receptors here all came from a male donor with ankylosing spondylitis or in good health (not recorded which).

This chain joins TRBV13 and TRBJ2-7, with 7 bases identical to TRBD1. Trimming at V came to 5 bases and at J to 2 bases, leaving 9 bases not matched to a gene. The CDR3 is 15 amino acids. Germline V gene sequence: CDR1 PRHDT, CDR2 FYEKMQ (reference sequence). The CDR3 loop is CASSIKTGITYEQYF. The DNA of the CDR3 is TGTGCCAGCAGCATAAAGACAGGGATCACCTACGAGCAGTACTTC. Using reference TRBV13 and TRBJ2-7 for the parts outside the CDR3, the full variable domain is AAGVIQSPRHLIKEKRETATLKCYPIPRHDTVYWYQQGPGQDPQFLISFYEKMQSDKGSIPDRFSAQQFSDYHSELNMSSLELGDSALYFCASSIKTGITYEQYFGPGTRLTVT.

The chain couples TRBV7-3 to TRBJ2-7; TRBD1 is a possible D gene (6 bases). Germline CDR1 and CDR2: SGHTA and FQGTGA. The CDR3 length is 16 residues. V was shortened by 5 bases and J by 0 bases, with 17 bases between the two germline ends. CDR3 in DNA: TGTGCCAGCAGCCAGGGGTGGGGGCGGAGCTCCTACGAGCAGTACTTC. Amino acid sequence: CASSQGWGRSSYEQYF.

The V gene is TRBV29-1, the J gene TRBJ2-1; D is ambiguous. Germline values: CDR1 SQVTM, CDR2 ANQGSEA. This CDR3 spans 14 amino acids. V was shortened by 0 bases and J by 7 bases, with 13 bases between the two germline ends. CDR3 in DNA: TGCAGCGTTGAAGAAACCAGGTTCTGGAATGAGCAGTTCTTC. Translated, it gives CSVEETRFWNEQFF.

This clonotype showed up just a few times. The chain recombines TRBV27 with TRBJ2-1; D remains ambiguous. Deletions cut 5 bases from V and 0 bases from J, with 5 bases between. CDR3 size: 13 residues. In germline, CDR1 is MNHEY, CDR2 SMNVEV (reference sequence). CDR3 amino acids: CASSIYSYNEQFF. The CDR3 DNA reads TGTGCCAGCAGTATCTACTCCTACAATGAGCAGTTCTTC.

The chain employs TRBV9 and TRBJ1-2, with D maybe TRBD1 (5 bases). In germline, CDR1 is SGDLS, CDR2 YYNGEE. V gave up 6 bases and J gave up 8 bases, with 29 bases separating them. The CDR3 runs 17 residues. The CDR3 loop is CASTEGPSNQITKGYTF. The CDR3 DNA reads TGTGCCAGCACCGAGGGACCCTCGAATCAAATAACAAAGGGCTACACCTTC. Full variable domain (missing parts from reference TRBV9 and TRBJ1-2): DSGVTQTPKHLITATGQRVTLRCSPRSGDLSVYWYQQSLDQGLQFLIQYYNGEERAKGNILERFSAQQFPDLHSELNLSSLELGDSALYFCASTEGPSNQITKGYTFGSGTRLTVV.

This clonotype has only a few counts. The chain carries TRBV29-1 and TRBJ1-5; 7 positions match TRBD1. The CDR3 is made up of 14 amino acids. V was clipped by 0 bases and J by 6 bases; unmatched bases: 5. Germline assignment: CDR1 SQVTM and CDR2 ANQGSEA. DNA for the CDR3: TGCAGCGTTGAAGATGGGACAGCTGGTCAGCCCCAGCATTTT. Its protein is CSVEDGTAGQPQHF.

The chain employs TRBV3-1 and TRBJ2-7, with 8 bases matching TRBD1. The germline gives CDR1 LGHDT, CDR2 YNNKEL (reference sequence). The CDR3 is made up of 16 amino acids. Trimming at V came to 0 bases and at J to 3 bases, leaving 7 bases not matched to a gene. The DNA for the CDR3 is TGTGCCAGCAGCCAAGATCCCGGACAGGGTTACTACGAGCAGTACTTC. This sequence encodes CASSQDPGQGYYEQYF.

This clonotype occurred many times. The chain couples TRBV4-1 to TRBJ2-3; the D gene is possibly TRBD2 (5 bases). CDR3 length equals 15 residues. The germline V gene encodes CDR1 MGHRA and CDR2 YSYEKL. With 2 bases removed from V and 0 bases from J, the gap between germline ends came to 9 bases. CDR3 protein: CASSQNPGSTDTQYF. The CDR3 nucleotides read TGCGCCAGCAGCCAAAACCCGGGAAGCACAGATACGCAGTATTTT.

The V and J genes are TRBV20-1 and TRBJ2-1; either TRBD1 or TRBD2 may supply D (7 bases each). CDR1 is DFQATT and CDR2 is SNEGSKA in the germline V gene (reference sequence). With 5 bases removed from V and 7 bases from J, the gap between germline ends came to 24 bases. This CDR3 comprises 16 residues. The CDR3: CSAPRRETGLWNEQFF. CDR3 nucleotide sequence: TGCAGTGCTCCCCGGCGGGAGACAGGGCTTTGGAATGAGCAGTTCTTC.

This clonotype has only a few counts. The chain links TRBV4-2 to TRBJ2-2, with no clear D. Deletions cut 2 bases from V and 6 bases from J, with 19 bases between. This CDR3 comprises 17 residues. Germline V gene data show CDR1 as LGHNA and CDR2 as YNFKEQ. CDR3 sequence: CASSQLDGPTFSGELFF. The CDR3, as DNA: TGTGCCAGCAGCCAACTTGACGGGCCAACTTTCTCCGGGGAGCTGTTTTTT.

The chain carries TRBV25-1 and TRBJ2-7; perhaps TRBD1 as D (6 bases). The CDR3 length is 13 residues. V lost 7 bases to trimming and J lost 4 bases, with 14 bases between them. Germline CDR1 and CDR2: MGHDK and SYGVNS. Here the CDR3 DNA reads TGTGCCAGCACAGGGACCAGGGGTTACGAGCAGTACTTC. This gives the protein CASTGTRGYEQYF.

This clonotype has a handful of counts. The genes are TRBV4-3 and TRBJ2-7, with TRBD2 as a possible D gene (6 bases). CDR1 and CDR2 from the germline V gene are LGHNA and YSLEER. The CDR3 has 15 residues. Deletions cut 4 bases from V and 0 bases from J, with 13 bases between. CDR3 residues: CASSRDGGSSYEQYF. The CDR3, as DNA: TGCGCCAGCAGCCGAGATGGAGGGAGCTCCTACGAGCAGTACTTC.

This chain connects TRBV7-9 to TRBJ1-1, with D uncertain. Between the trimmed V and J ends, which lost 5 bases and 3 bases, there was a span of 16 bases. This CDR3 comprises 15 residues. CDR1 and CDR2 from the germline V gene are SEHNR and FQNEAQ (reference sequence). CDR3 DNA: TGTGCCAGCAGCGCAACAGACCAGACGGACACTGAAGCTTTCTTT. Translation gives CASSATDQTDTEAFF.

The chain has TRBV7-9 and TRBJ2-2, with 10 positions matching TRBD1. CDR1 and CDR2 from the germline V gene are SEHNR and FQNEAQ (reference sequence). There are 16 residues in the CDR3. Losses at the gene ends were 7 bases for V and 5 bases for J; bases not matched to a gene: 10. This CDR3 reads CASIPRDRGETGELFF. The CDR3 DNA follows: TGTGCCAGCATCCCCCGGGACAGGGGAGAAACCGGGGAGCTGTTTTTT.

The chain joins TRBV5-1 to TRBJ2-7; maybe TRBD2 (5 bases). The germline V and J ends were trimmed by 3 bases and 3 bases, with 13 bases remaining between them. The length of the CDR3 is 14 residues. Germline-derived CDR1 and CDR2 are SGHRS and YFSETQ. CDR3 residues: CASSSEVNSYEQYF. The CDR3 DNA reads TGCGCCAGCAGCTCGGAGGTTAATAGCTACGAGCAGTACTTC.

The chain couples TRBV2 to TRBJ2-7; D not certain. Trimming cost V 7 bases and J 2 bases, with 15 bases left between them. Germline lookup yields CDR1 SNHLY and CDR2 FYNNEI. The CDR3 runs 14 residues. As DNA, the CDR3 is TGTGCCAGCAATCGTAACAGCTATACCTACGAGCAGTACTTC. Its translation is CASNRNSYTYEQYF. The full variable domain, with the rest looked up from reference TRBV2 and TRBJ2-7, is EPEVTQTPSHQVTQMGQEVILRCVPISNHLYFYWYRQILGQKVEFLVSFYNNEISEKSEIFDDQFSVERPDGSNFTLKIRSTKLEDSAMYFCASNRNSYTYEQYFGPGTRLTVT.

The table lists this clonotype with a few counts. CDR3 loop: CSVVGGQPNTEAFF. In nucleotides, the CDR3 is TGCAGCGTTGTTGGGGGACAGCCGAACACTGAAGCTTTCTTT. This sequence joins TRBV29-1 and TRBJ1-1; 7 bases match TRBD1. J lost 1 base, V lost 4 bases, and 6 bases had no gene match. The CDR3 contains 14 residues. Germline assignment: CDR1 SQVTM and CDR2 ANQGSEA.

The CDR3 bases are TGTGCCAGCAGCTCGGACAGGGGAATCGAGACCCAGTACTTC. Translating it yields CASSSDRGIETQYF. The chain carries TRBV7-9 and TRBJ2-5, with 9 bases that match TRBD1. With V trimmed by 4 bases and J by 5 bases, 5 bases remained unmatched. The germline V gene has CDR1 SEHNR and CDR2 FQNEAQ (reference sequence). The CDR3 runs to 14 residues.

The chain employs TRBV10-1 and TRBJ2-3; TRBD2 agrees at 7 bases. Germline CDR1 is WNHNN and CDR2 is SYGVQD (reference sequence). V lost 2 bases, J lost 1 base, and 9 bases stayed unmatched. This CDR3 comprises 17 residues. The CDR3 spells CASSEEVSGICTDTQYF. In nucleotides, the CDR3 is TGCGCCAGCAGTGAGGAAGTAAGCGGGATTTGCACAGATACGCAGTATTTT.

This clonotype came up a few times. The chain couples TRBV15 to TRBJ1-1, with unresolved D. Germline assignment: CDR1 LNHNV and CDR2 YYDKDF (reference sequence). V was pared by 4 bases and J by 4 bases, with 13 bases between. The CDR3 consists of 14 residues. CDR3: CATSKAVFGTEAFF. CDR3 sequence (DNA): TGTGCCACCAGCAAAGCCGTCTTCGGCACTGAAGCTTTCTTT.

This clonotype was counted ten times or more. The chain is built from TRBV4-1 and TRBJ1-1, with D uncertain. CDR1 and CDR2 from the germline V gene are MGHRA and YSYEKL. The CDR3 has 14 residues. V lost 4 bases and J 7 bases, leaving 16 bases between the germline ends. This CDR3 is CASSLEVARNEAFF. CDR3 coding DNA: TGCGCCAGCAGCCTTGAGGTCGCTAGGAATGAAGCTTTCTTT.

The chain combines TRBV4-1 with TRBJ1-5; D is perhaps TRBD1 (5 bases). Germline V gene lookup returns CDR1 MGHRA and CDR2 YSYEKL. Trimming took off 3 bases at V and 0 bases at J, with 9 bases between the two ends. The length of the CDR3 is 15 residues. Here the CDR3 reads CASSQATDSNQPQHF. CDR3 nucleotides: TGCGCCAGCAGCCAGGCGACAGATAGCAATCAGCCCCAGCATTTT.

This clonotype was picked up a small number of times. The chain joins TRBV6-1 to TRBJ2-1; the match to TRBD2 covers 8 bases. This CDR3 is 14 amino acids long. CDR1 and CDR2 from the germline V gene are MNHNS and SASEGT. V lost 5 bases and J lost 6; bases outside the gene matches: 6. The CDR3 reads CASSTGLDGNEQFF. CDR3 nucleotide sequence: TGTGCCAGCAGTACGGGACTAGACGGCAATGAGCAGTTCTTC.

The rearrangement links TRBV19 to TRBJ1-5; D might be TRBD1 (5 bases). The CDR3 length is 14 residues. V lost 9 bases, J lost 3 bases, and 15 bases lay in between. Germline V gives CDR1 LNHDA, CDR2 SQIVND (reference sequence). The CDR3 nucleotides read TGTGCCAGCACGCCACGACAGTACAATCAGCCCCAGCATTTT. The encoded protein is CASTPRQYNQPQHF.

V is TRBV7-2 and J is TRBJ2-1, with 8 bases lining up with TRBD1. There are 16 residues in the CDR3. V was clipped by 5 bases and J by 2 bases; unmatched bases: 8. From germline, CDR1 is SGHTA and CDR2 FQGNSA. The CDR3 sequence is CASSRRQGLPYNEQFF. As DNA, the CDR3 is TGTGCCAGCAGCCGCAGACAGGGGCTTCCCTACAATGAGCAGTTCTTC.

In DNA, the CDR3 is TGCGCCAGCAGCCAAGGGACTAGCGGGACCACAGATACGCAGTATTTT. Translated: CASSQGTSGTTDTQYF. The gene calls are TRBV4-3 and TRBJ2-3, with 12 bases identical to TRBD2. This CDR3 comprises 16 residues. V shed 1 base and J 2 bases; nucleotides not matched to a gene: 1. Per germline, CDR1 LGHNA and CDR2 YSLEER.